This is a list of T cell receptor beta chains from one sample in a study of cytomegalovirus exposure and HLA in healthy donors. Data came from immunoSEQ multiplex PCR; TCRdb stores just in-frame clones and leaves some out. The sample lists roughly 150,000 clones, 60% to 75% occurring once. Sequences were obtained from PBMCs. The receptors stem from a woman aged 45-65 years in good health and CMV-seropositive. CDR3s include the opening cysteine and the closing phenylalanine or tryptophan. The D gene is left open where the match is weak. Rows may omit the clone size; those that give it use once, few, many or a size class.

>TRBD2|TRBJ2-5|NA|TRBV7-2
CASSRGGAGKTQYF
TGTGCCAGCAGCCGTGGGGGAGCGGGAAAGACCCAGTACTTC
>NA|TRBJ2-1|few|TRBV7-8
CASSFSAIEQFF
TGTGCCAGCAGCTTTAGTGCGATTGAGCAGTTCTTC
>NA|TRBJ2-1|NA|TRBV29-1
CSEEAGVNEQFF
TGCAGCGAGGAAGCAGGGGTCAATGAGCAGTTCTTC
>NA|TRBJ1-1|few|TRBV7-9
CASSSGGGRAFF
TGTGCCAGCAGCTCGGGAGGGGGACGGGCTTTCTTT
>NA|TRBJ2-5|few|TRBV30
CAWSVPGGRETQYF
TGTGCCTGGAGTGTACCAGGGGGGCGAGAGACCCAGTACTTC
>TRBD2|TRBJ2-1|NA|TRBV2
CASSTSGGGEQFF
TGTGCCAGCAGTACAAGCGGGGGGGGTGAGCAGTTCTTC
>TRBD2|TRBJ2-5|NA|TRBV7-9
CAGAGQETQYF
TGTGCCGGAGCGGGGCAAGAGACCCAGTACTTC
>NA|TRBJ1-5|NA|TRBV9
CASSVGGSGNQPQHF
TGTGCCAGCAGCGTCGGGGGATCAGGCAATCAGCCCCAGCATTTT
>TRBD2|TRBJ2-3|NA|TRBV13
CASSFSGAGGPHTDTQYF
TGTGCCAGCAGCTTCTCGGGAGCGGGGGGGCCTCACACAGATACGCAGTATTTT
>TRBD1|TRBJ2-5|NA|TRBV5-4
CASSLLDREETQYF
TGTGCCAGCAGCTTACTTGACAGGGAAGAGACCCAGTACTTC
>TRBD1|TRBJ2-2|once|TRBV5-1
CASSYRGSNTGELFF
TGCGCCAGCAGTTACAGGGGGTCGAACACCGGGGAGCTGTTTTTT
>NA|TRBJ1-1|NA|TRBV6-5
CASSFDLQGSTEAFF
TGTGCCAGCAGTTTCGACCTACAGGGATCGACTGAAGCTTTCTTT
>TRBD2|TRBJ2-4|few|TRBV19
CASSIAGTSGGQDIQYF
TGTGCCAGTAGCATAGCCGGGACTAGCGGGGGCCAGGACATTCAGTACTTC
>TRBD1|TRBJ1-2|NA|TRBV6-5
CASSPRDRGIYGYTF
TGTGCCAGCAGTCCCCGGGACAGGGGGATCTATGGCTACACCTTC
>NA|TRBJ2-7|NA|TRBV2
CASSEALGGGQYF
TGTGCCAGCAGTGAAGCGCTTGGGGGAGGGCAGTACTTC
>TRBD2|TRBJ2-7|NA|TRBV7-8
CASSLALVAGGPYEQYF
TGTGCCAGCAGCTTAGCGTTGGTAGCGGGGGGGCCCTACGAGCAGTACTTC
>NA|TRBJ2-4|NA|TRBV4-1
CASSQDPDIQYF
TGCGCCAGCAGCCAAGACCCCGACATTCAGTACTTC
>TRBD2|TRBJ2-5|NA|TRBV7-2
CASSPRRPSGGVGETQYF
TGTGCCAGCAGCCCCCGGCGGCCTAGCGGGGGGGTTGGGGAGACCCAGTACTTC
>NA|TRBJ1-6|NA|TRBV23-1
CASSQSRVEGSYNSPLHF
TGCGCCAGCAGTCAATCGAGAGTTGAGGGATCCTATAATTCACCCCTCCACTTT
>TRBD1|TRBJ2-1|NA|TRBV30
CAWSVGQGLSYNEQFF
TGTGCCTGGAGCGTCGGACAGGGCCTATCGTACAATGAGCAGTTCTTC